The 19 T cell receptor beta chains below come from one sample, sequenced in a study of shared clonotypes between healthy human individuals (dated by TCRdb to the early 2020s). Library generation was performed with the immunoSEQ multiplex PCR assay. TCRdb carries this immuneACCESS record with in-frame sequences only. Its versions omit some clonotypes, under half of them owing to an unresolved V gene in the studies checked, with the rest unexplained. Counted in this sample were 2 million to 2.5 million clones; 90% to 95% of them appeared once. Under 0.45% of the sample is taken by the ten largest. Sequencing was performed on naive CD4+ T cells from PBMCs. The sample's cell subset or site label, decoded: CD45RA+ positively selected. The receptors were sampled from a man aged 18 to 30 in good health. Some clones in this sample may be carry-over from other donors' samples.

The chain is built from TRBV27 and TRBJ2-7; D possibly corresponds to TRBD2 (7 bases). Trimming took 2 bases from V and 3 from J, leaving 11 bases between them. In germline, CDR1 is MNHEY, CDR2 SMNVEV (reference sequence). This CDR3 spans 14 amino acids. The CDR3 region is CASSLQGRDYEQYF. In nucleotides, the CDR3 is TGTGCCAGCAGTTTACAGGGGAGGGACTACGAGCAGTACTTC.

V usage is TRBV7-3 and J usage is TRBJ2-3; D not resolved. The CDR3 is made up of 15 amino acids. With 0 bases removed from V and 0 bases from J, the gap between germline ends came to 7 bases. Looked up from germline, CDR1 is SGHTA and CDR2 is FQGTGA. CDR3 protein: CASSLTARSTDTQYF. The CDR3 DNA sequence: TGTGCCAGCAGCTTAACTGCCAGGAGCACAGATACGCAGTATTTT.

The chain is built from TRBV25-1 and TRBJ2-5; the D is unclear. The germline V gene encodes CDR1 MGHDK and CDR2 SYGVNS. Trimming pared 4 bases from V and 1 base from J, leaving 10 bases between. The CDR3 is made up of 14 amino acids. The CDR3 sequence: CASSGRQLQETQYF. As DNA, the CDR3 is TGTGCCAGCAGTGGTCGGCAGCTCCAAGAGACCCAGTACTTC.

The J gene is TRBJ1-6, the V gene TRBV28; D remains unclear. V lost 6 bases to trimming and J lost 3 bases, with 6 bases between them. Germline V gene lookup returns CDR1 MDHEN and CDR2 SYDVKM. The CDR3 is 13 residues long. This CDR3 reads CASSELYNSPLHF. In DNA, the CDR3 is TGTGCCAGCAGCGAGCTCTATAATTCACCCCTCCACTTT.

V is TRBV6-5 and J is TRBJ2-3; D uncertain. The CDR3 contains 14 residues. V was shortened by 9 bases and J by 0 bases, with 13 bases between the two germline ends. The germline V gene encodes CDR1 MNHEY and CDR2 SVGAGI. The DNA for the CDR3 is TGTGCCAGTAGTCCTCGAAGAAGCACAGATACGCAGTATTTT. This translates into CASSPRRSTDTQYF.

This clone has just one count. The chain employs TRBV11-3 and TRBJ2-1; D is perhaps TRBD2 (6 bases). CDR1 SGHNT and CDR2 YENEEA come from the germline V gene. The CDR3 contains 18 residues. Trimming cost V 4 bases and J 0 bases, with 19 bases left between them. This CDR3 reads CASSSWGSGVSSYNEQFF. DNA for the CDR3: TGTGCCAGCAGCTCCTGGGGATCGGGAGTGAGCTCCTACAATGAGCAGTTCTTC.

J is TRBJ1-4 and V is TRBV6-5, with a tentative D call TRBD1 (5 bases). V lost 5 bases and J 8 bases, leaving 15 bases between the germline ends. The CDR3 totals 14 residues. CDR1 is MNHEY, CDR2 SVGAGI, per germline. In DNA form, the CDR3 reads TGTGCCAGCAGTCCCTGGGGGGGTGAGGAAAAACTGTTTTTT. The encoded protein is CASSPWGGEEKLFF.

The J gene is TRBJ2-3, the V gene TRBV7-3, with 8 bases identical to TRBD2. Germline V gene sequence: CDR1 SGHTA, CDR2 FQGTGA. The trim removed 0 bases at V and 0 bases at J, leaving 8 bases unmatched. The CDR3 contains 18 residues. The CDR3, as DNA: TGTGCCAGCAGCTTAACCCCCGGGGGGGTGGCTAGCACAGATACGCAGTATTTT. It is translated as CASSLTPGGVASTDTQYF. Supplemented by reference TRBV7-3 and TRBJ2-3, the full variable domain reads GAGVSQTPSNKVTEKGKYVELRCDPISGHTALYWYRQSLGQGPEFLIYFQGTGAADDSGLPNDRFFAVRPEGSVSTLKIQRTERGDSAVYLCASSLTPGGVASTDTQYFGPGTRLTVL.

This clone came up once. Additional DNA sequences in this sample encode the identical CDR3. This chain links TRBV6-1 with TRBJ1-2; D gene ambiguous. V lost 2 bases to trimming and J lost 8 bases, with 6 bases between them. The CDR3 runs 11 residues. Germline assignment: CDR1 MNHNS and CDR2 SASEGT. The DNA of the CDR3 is TGTGCCAGCAGTGAACCGGGAGGCTACACCTTC. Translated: CASSEPGGYTF.

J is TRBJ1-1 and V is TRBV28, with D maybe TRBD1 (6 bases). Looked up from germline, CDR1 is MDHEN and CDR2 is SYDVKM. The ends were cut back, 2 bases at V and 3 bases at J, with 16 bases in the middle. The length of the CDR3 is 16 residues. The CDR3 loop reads CASSLGGGRRDTEAFF. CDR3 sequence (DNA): TGTGCCAGCAGTTTAGGTGGGGGGCGCAGGGACACTGAAGCTTTCTTT.

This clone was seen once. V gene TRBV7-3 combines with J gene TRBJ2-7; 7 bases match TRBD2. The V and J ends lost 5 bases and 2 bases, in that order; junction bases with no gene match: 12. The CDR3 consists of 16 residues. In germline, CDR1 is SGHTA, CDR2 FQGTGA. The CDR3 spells CASSLGGGRGPYEQYF. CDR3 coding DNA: TGTGCCAGCAGCCTGGGTGGCGGGAGAGGACCCTACGAGCAGTACTTC.

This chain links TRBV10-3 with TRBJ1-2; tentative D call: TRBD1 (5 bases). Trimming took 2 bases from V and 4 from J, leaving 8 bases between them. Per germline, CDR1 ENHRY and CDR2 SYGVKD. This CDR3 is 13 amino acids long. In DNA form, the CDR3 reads TGTGCCATCAGTGAGAGGGGATTCTATGGCTACACCTTC. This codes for CAISERGFYGYTF.

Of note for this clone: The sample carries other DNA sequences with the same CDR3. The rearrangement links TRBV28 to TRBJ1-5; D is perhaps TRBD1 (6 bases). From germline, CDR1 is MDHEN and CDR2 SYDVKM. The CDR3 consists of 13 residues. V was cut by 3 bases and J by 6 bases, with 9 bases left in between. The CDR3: CASSFGGAQPQHF. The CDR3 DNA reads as TGTGCCAGCAGTTTTGGGGGGGCTCAGCCCCAGCATTTT.

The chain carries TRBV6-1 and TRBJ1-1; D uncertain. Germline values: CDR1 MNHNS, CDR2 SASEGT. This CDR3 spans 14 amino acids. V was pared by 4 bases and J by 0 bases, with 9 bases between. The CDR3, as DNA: TGTGCCAGCAGTGTATACATGATGAACACTGAAGCTTTCTTT. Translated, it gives CASSVYMMNTEAFF.

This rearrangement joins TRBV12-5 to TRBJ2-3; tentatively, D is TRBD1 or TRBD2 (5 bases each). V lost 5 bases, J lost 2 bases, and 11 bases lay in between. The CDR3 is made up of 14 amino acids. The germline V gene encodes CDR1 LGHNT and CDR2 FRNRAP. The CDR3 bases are TGTGCTAGTGGTGGGGACGGCTACACAGATACGCAGTATTTT. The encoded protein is CASGGDGYTDTQYF.

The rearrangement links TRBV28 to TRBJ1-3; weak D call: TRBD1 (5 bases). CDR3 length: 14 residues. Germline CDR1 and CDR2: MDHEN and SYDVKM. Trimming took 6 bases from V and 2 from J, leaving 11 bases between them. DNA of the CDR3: TGTGCCAGCAGCAAATCGGGGGCTGGAAACACCATATATTTT. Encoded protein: CASSKSGAGNTIYF.

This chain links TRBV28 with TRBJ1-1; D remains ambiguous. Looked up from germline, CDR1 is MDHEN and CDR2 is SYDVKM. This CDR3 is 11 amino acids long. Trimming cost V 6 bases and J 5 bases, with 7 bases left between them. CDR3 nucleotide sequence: TGTGCCAGCAGGGCCACGACTGAAGCTTTCTTT. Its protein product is CASRATTEAFF.

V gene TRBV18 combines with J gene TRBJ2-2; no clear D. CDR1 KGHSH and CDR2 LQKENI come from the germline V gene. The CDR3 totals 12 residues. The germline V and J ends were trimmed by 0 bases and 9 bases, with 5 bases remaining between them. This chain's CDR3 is CASSPPSRELFF. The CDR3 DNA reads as TGTGCCAGCTCACCACCGTCTCGGGAGCTGTTTTTT.

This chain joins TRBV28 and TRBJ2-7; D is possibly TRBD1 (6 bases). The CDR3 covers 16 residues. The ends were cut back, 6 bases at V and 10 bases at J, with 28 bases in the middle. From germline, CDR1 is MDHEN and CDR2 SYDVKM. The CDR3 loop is CASSTPGGRGMETQYF. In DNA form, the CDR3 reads TGTGCCAGCAGCACGCCTGGAGGCAGGGGAATGGAGACTCAGTACTTC.